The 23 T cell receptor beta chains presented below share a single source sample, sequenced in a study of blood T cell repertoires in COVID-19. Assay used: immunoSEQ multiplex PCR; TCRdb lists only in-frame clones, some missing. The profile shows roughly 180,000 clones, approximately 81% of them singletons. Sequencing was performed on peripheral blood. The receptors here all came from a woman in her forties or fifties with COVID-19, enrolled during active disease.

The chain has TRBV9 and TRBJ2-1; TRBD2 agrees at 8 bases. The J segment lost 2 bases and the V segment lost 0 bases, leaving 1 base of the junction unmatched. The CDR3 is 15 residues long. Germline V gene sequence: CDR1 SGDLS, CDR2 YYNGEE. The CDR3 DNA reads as TGTGCCAGCAGCGTAGGGACTAGCCCCTACAATGAGCAGTTCTTC. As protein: CASSVGTSPYNEQFF.

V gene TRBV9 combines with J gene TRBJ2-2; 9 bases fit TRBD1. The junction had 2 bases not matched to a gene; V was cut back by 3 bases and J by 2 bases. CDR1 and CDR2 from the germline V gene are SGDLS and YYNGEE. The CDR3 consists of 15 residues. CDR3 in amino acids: CASSGGQGNTGELFF. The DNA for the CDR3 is TGTGCCAGCAGCGGGGGACAGGGTAACACCGGGGAGCTGTTTTTT. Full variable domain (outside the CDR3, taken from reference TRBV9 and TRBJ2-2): DSGVTQTPKHLITATGQRVTLRCSPRSGDLSVYWYQQSLDQGLQFLIQYYNGEERAKGNILERFSAQQFPDLHSELNLSSLELGDSALYFCASSGGQGNTGELFFGEGSRLTVL.

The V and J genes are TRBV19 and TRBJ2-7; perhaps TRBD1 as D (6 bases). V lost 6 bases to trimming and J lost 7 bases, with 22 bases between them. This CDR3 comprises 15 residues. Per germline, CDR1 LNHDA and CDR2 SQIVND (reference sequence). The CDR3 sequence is CASRRMDRSHGEQYF. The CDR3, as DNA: TGTGCCAGTAGGAGAATGGACAGAAGCCATGGGGAGCAGTACTTC.

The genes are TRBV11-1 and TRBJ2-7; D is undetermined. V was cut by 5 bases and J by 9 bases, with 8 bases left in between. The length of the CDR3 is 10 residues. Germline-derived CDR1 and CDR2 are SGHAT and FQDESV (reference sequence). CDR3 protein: CASSLIVQYF. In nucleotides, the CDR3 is TGTGCCAGCAGCCTTATCGTGCAGTACTTC.

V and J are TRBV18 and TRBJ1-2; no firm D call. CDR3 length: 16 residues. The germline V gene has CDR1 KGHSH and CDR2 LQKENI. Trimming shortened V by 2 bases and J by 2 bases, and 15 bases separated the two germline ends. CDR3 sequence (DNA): TGTGCCAGCTCACCAGGTCCCGGGGATTTAAACTATGGCTACACCTTC. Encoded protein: CASSPGPGDLNYGYTF.

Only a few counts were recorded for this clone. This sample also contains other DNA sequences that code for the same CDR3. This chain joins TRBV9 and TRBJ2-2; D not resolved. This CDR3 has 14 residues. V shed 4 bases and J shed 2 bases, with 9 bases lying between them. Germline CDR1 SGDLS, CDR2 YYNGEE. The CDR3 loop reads CASSPLRNTGELFF. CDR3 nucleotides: TGTGCCAGCAGCCCCCTACGCAACACCGGGGAGCTGTTTTTT.

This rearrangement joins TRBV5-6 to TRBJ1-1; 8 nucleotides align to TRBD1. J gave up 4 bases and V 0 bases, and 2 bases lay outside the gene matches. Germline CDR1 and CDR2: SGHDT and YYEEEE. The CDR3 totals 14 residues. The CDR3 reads CASSLDRGITEAFF. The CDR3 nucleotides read TGTGCCAGCAGCTTGGACAGGGGGATCACTGAAGCTTTCTTT.

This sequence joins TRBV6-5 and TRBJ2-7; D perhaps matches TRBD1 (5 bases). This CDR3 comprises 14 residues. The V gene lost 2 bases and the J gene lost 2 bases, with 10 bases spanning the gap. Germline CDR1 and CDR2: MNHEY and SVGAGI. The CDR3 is CASSYLDSTYEQYF. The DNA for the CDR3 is TGTGCCAGCAGTTACCTAGACAGCACCTACGAGCAGTACTTC.

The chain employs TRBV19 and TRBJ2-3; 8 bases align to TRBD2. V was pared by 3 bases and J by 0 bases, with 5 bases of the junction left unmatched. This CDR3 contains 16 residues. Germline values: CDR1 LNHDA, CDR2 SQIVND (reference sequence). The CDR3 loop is CASSILAGSSTDTQYF. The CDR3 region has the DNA TGTGCCAGTAGTATTTTAGCGGGGAGCAGCACAGATACGCAGTATTTT.

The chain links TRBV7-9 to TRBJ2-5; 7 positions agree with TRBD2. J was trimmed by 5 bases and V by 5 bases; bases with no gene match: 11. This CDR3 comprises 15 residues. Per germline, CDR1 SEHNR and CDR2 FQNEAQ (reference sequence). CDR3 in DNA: TGTGCCAGCAGCGCACTAGCGACCGTAGGTGAGACCCAGTACTTC. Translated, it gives CASSALATVGETQYF.

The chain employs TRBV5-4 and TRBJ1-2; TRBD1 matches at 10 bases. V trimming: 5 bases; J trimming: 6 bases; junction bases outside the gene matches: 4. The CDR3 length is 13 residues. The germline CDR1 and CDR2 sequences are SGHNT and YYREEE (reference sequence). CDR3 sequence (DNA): TGTGCCAGCAGAACCGGGACAGGGGATGGCTACACCTTC. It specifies CASRTGTGDGYTF.

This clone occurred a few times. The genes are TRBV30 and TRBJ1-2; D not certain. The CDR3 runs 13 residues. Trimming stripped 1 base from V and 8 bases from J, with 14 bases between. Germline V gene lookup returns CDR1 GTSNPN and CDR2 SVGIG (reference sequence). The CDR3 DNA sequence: TGTGCCTGGAGTGCGTCAGCTCTGCGGGGCTACACCTTC. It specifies CAWSASALRGYTF.

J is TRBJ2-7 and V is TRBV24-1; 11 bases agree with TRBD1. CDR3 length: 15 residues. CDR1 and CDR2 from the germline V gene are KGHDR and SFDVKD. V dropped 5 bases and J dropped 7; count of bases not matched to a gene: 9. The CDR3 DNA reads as TGTGCCACCAGTGCCCTTGGACAGGGGGCGTGGGAGCAGTACTTC. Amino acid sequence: CATSALGQGAWEQYF.

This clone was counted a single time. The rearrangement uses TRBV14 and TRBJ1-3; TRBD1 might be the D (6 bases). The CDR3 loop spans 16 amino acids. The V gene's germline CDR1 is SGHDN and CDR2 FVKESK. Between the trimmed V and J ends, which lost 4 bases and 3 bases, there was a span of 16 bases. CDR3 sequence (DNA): TGTGCCAGCAGCCCCAGGTCGGGGGGCTTTGGAAACACCATATATTTT. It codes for CASSPRSGGFGNTIYF.

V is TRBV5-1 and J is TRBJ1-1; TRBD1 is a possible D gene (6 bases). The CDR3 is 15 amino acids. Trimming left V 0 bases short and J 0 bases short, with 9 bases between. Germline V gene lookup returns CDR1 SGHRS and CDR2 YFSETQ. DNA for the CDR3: TGCGCCAGCAGCTTGGCAGGGGCTTTGAACACTGAAGCTTTCTTT. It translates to CASSLAGALNTEAFF.

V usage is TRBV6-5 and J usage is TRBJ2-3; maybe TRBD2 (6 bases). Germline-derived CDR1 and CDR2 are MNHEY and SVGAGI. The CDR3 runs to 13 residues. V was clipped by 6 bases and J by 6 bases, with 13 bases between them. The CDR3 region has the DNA TGTGCCAGCAGGGCTGCTAGCGTGGATACGCAGTATTTT. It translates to CASRAASVDTQYF.

CDR3 sequence: CASSLGPQGDTEAFF. CDR3 nucleotide sequence: TGTGCCAGCAGTTTAGGTCCACAGGGGGACACTGAAGCTTTCTTT. This chain joins TRBV28 and TRBJ1-1; TRBD1 matches at 8 bases. There are 15 residues in the CDR3. CDR1 is MDHEN, CDR2 SYDVKM, per germline. V gave up 2 bases and J gave up 3 bases; unmatched junction bases: 5.

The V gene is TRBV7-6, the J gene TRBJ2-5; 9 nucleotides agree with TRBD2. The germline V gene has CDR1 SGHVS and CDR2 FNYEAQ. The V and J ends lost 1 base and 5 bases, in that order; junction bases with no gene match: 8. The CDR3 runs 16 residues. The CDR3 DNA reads TGTGCCAGCAGCTTAGTAGTACTAGCGGGTCAGGAGACCCAGTACTTC. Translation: CASSLVVLAGQETQYF.

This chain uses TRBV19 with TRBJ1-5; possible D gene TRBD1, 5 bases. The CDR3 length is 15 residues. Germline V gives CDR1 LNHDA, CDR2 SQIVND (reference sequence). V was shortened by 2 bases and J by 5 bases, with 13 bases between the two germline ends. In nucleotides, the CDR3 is TGTGCCAGTAGTATATCACTGGGGCTCCATCAGCCCCAGCATTTT. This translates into CASSISLGLHQPQHF.

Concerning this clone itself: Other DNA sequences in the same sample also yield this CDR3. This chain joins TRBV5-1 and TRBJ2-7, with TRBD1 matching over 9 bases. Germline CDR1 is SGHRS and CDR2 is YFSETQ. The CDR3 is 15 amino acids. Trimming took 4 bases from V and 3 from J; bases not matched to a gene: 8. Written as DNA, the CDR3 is TGCGCCAGCAGCCCTGGAGGGACAGGGAACTACGAGCAGTACTTC. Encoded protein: CASSPGGTGNYEQYF. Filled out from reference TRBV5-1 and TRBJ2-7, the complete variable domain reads KAGVTQTPRYLIKTRGQQVTLSCSPISGHRSVSWYQQTPGQGLQFLFEYFSETQRNKGNFPGRFSGRQFSNSRSEMNVSTLELGDSALYLCASSPGGTGNYEQYFGPGTRLTVT.

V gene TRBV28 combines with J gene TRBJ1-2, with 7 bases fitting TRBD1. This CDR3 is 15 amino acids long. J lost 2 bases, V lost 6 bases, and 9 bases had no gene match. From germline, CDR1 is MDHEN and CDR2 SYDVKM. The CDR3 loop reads CASSSSTGTNYGYTF. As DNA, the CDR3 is TGTGCCAGCAGCTCCTCGACAGGGACCAACTATGGCTACACCTTC.

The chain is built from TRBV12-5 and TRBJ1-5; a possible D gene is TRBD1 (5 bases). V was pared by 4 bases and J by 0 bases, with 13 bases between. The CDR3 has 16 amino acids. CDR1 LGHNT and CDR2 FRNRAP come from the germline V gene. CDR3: CASGSPDTYSNQPQHF. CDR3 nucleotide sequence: TGTGCTAGTGGTTCACCGGACACCTATAGCAATCAGCCCCAGCATTTT. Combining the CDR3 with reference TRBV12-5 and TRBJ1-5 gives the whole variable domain DARVTQTPRHKVTEMGQEVTMRCQPILGHNTVFWYRQTMMQGLELLAYFRNRAPLDDSGMPKDRFSAEMPDATLATLKIQPSEPRDSAVYFCASGSPDTYSNQPQHFGDGTRLSIL.

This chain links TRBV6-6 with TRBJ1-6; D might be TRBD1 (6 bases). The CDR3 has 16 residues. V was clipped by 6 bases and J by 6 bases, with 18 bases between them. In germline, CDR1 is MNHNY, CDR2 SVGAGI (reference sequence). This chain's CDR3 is CASRSTLGAGNSPLHF. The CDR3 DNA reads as TGTGCCAGCAGAAGTACCCTGGGGGCGGGTAATTCACCCCTCCACTTT.